This T cell receptor beta chain was documented in a study of regulatory T cells in long-lasting Graves disease. Study-level information: Disease was considered persistent Graves' disease after over 5 years of antithyroid drugs (with positive TSH receptor antibodies). Overall study findings and caveats: Patients with persistent disease shared 2,741 public clonotypes, outpacing the 966 shared by new patients.

This clonotype was counted a few times. Its specificity is unknown. Germline and junction disagree at one end, which may indicate a read error. Arm-PCR of CDR3 regions and iRepertoire HTBI primers were the basis on which TCR beta libraries were built. MiXCR was run by TCRdb on the multiplex PCR reads, yielding one entry per CDR3 protein. The table shows 400,000 to 600,000 distinct CDR3 sequences, with approximately 21% occurring only once. The CDR3 consists of 13 residues. Germline CDR1 SEHNR, CDR2 FQNEAQ (reference sequence). Described time point: persistent/refractory GD, antithyroid drugs over 5 years with positive TRAb. The authors made the TCR library using RNA they extracted from PBMCs. Graves' disease diagnosis followed American Thyroid Association guidelines. Roughly 9 milliliters of peripheral blood were taken and placed in EDTA tubes.

Sequenced here: peripheral blood mononuclear cells (PBMCs), sampled when the disease was refractory, from a patient treated with antithyroid drugs. This TCR was recovered from a female donor with Graves disease. The chain employs TRBV7-9 and TRBJ1-2, with D possibly matching TRBD1 (6 bases). The CDR3 here is CVSSPGVNYGYTF. CDR3 sequence (DNA): TGTGTCAGCAGCCCAGGGGTAAACTATGGCTACACCTTC.